One and the same sample provided the 3 T cell receptor beta chains below, sequenced in a study of T cells expressing NK-cell markers. TCRdb re-called the 5' RACE reads and catalogs CDR3 proteins one per entry, DNA excluded. The ten top clones account for under 0.5%, within a sample of about 260,000 distinct CDR3 sequences. Sequences were obtained from blood T cells: a sorted CD56 or NKG2C T cell subset, CD4+ or CD8+ T cells, or bulk PBMC T cells (not recorded which). These receptors were obtained from a man between 18 and 29 years old in good health.

V is TRBV15 and J is TRBJ2-1. The CDR3 covers 15 residues. The germline CDR1 and CDR2 sequences are LNHNV and YYDKDF (reference sequence). CDR3 loop: CATSSIGKSYNEQFF.

V gene TRBV4-2 combines with J gene TRBJ2-1; TCRdb calls TRBD2, which cannot be checked without DNA. This CDR3 has 19 residues. The germline gives CDR1 LGHNA, CDR2 YNFKEQ. CDR3 loop: CASSQGVPLAGDSYNEQFF.

The chain joins TRBV10-3 to TRBJ2-5; the TCRdb call, TRBD2, lacks DNA for checking. Germline lookup yields CDR1 ENHRY and CDR2 SYGVKD. CDR3 length: 13 residues. This CDR3 reads CAISGGMGETQYF.